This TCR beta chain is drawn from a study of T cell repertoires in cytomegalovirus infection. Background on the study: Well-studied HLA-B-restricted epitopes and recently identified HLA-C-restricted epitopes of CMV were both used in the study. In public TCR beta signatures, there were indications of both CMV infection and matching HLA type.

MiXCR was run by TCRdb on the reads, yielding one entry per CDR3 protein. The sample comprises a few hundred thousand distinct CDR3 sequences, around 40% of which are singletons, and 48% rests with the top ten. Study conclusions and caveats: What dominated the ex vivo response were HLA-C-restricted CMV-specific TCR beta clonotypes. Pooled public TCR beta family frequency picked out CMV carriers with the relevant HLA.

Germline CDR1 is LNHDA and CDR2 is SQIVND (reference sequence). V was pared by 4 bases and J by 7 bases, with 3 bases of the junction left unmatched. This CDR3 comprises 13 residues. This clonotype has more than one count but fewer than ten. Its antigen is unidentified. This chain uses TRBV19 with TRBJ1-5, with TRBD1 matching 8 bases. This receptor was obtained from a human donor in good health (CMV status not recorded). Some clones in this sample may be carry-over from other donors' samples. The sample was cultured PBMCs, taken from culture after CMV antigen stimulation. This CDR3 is CASSRAGGQPQHF. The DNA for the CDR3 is TGTGCCAGTAGTAGAGCAGGGGGCCAGCCCCAGCATTTT.